The T cell receptor (beta chain) described here comes from a study of regulatory dendritic cells for organ transplantation. In regard to this clone: Its specificity is unknown.

V was clipped by 4 bases and J by 2 bases; unmatched bases: 4. This CDR3 has 15 amino acids. The germline gives CDR1 SGHRS, CDR2 YFSETQ. Allogeneic regulatory or mature dendritic cells were co-cultured for less than 6 days with CFSE-labeled sorted T cells at 1:10. TCRdb keeps only in-frame clones here, not all; method: immunoSEQ multiplex PCR. The sample records about 12,000 clones, around two thirds being singletons. The chain uses TRBV5-1 and TRBJ2-3; 10 nucleotides agree with TRBD2. Sequences were obtained from naive CD4+ T cells from blood cultured with regulatory dendritic cells. Subset in this sample: CD45RA+ naive T cells. This TCR was recovered from a human donor in good health. The CDR3 loop reads CASSRSGGPTDTQYF. The CDR3 DNA sequence: TGCGCCAGCAGCCGTAGCGGGGGGCCCACAGATACGCAGTATTTT.